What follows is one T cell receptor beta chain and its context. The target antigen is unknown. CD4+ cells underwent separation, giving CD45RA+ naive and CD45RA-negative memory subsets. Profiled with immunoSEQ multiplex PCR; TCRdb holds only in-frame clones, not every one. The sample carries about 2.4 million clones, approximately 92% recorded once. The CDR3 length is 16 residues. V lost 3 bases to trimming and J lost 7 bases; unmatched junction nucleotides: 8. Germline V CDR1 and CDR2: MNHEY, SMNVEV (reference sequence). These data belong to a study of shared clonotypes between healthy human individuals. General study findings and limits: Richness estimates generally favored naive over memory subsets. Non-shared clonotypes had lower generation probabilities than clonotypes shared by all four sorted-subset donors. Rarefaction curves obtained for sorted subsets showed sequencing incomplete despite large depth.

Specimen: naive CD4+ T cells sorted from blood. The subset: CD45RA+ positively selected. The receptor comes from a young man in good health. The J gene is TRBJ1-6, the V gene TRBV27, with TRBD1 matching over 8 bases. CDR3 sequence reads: CASSLTGAPQNSPLHF. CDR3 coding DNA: TGTGCCAGCAGTTTGACAGGGGCACCCCAAAATTCACCCCTCCACTTT.